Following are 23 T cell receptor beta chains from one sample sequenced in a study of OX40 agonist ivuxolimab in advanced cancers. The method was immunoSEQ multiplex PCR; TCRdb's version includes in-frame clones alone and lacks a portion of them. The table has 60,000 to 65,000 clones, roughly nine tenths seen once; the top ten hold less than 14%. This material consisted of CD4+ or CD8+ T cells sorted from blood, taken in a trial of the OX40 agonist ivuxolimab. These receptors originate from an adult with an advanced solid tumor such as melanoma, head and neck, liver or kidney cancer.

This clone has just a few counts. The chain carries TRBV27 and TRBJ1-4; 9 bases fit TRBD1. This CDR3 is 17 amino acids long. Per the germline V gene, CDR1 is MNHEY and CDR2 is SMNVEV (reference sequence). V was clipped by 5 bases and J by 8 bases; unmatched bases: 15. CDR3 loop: CASSPRQGVGPSEKLFF. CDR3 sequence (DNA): TGTGCCAGCAGTCCGCGACAGGGGGTGGGTCCTTCGGAAAAACTGTTTTTT.

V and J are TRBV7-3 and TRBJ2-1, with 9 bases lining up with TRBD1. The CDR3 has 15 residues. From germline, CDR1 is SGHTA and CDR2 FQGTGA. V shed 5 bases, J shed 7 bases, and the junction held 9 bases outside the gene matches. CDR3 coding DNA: TGTGCCAGCAGCGTTCGACAGGGGGGAGTTAATGAGCAGTTCTTC. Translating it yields CASSVRQGGVNEQFF.

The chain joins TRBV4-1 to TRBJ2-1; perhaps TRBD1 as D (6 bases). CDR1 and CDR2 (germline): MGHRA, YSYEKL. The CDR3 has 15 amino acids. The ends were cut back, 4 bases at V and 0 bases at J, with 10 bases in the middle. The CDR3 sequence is CASSPTGSSYNEQFF. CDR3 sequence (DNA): TGCGCCAGCAGCCCCACAGGGAGCTCCTACAATGAGCAGTTCTTC.

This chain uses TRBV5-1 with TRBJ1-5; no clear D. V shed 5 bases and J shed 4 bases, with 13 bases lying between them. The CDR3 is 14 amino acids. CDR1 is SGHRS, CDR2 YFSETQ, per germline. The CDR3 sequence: CASRVDGTNQPQHF. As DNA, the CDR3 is TGCGCCAGCAGAGTGGACGGCACTAATCAGCCCCAGCATTTT.

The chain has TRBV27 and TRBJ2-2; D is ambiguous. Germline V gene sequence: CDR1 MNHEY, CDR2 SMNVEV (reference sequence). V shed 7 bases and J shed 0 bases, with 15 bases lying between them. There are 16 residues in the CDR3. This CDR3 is CASTLRVHANTGELFF. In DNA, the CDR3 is TGTGCCAGCACTCTTAGGGTTCACGCGAACACCGGGGAGCTGTTTTTT.

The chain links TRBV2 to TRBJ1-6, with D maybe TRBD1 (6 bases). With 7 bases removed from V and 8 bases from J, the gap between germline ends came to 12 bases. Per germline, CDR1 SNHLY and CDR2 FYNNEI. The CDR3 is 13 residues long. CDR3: CASNREEDSPLHF. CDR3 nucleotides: TGTGCCAGCAACAGGGAGGAGGATTCACCCCTCCACTTT.

The CDR3 sequence is CASSTQGFNYGYTF. CDR3 in DNA: TGTGCCAGCAGCACACAGGGATTTAACTATGGCTACACCTTC. The chain carries TRBV16 and TRBJ1-2, with D possibly matching TRBD1 (6 bases). Germline CDR1 reads KGHSY; CDR2 reads FQNENV. Deletions cut 5 bases from V and 1 base from J, with 11 bases between. The CDR3 extends over 14 amino acids.

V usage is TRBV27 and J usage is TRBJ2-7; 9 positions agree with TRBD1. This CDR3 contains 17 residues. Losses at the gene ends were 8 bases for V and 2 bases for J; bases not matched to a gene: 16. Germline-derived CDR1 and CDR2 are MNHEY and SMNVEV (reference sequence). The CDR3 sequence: CASSRTGTGMMPYEQYF. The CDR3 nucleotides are TGTGCCAGCTCTCGCACAGGGACAGGGATGATGCCCTACGAGCAGTACTTC.

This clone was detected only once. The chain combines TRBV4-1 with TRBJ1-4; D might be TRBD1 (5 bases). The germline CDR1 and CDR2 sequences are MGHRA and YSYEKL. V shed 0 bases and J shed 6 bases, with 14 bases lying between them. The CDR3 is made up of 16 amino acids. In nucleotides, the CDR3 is TGCGCCAGCAGCCAAGATGAATCGGGAGGGGATGAAAAACTGTTTTTT. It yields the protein CASSQDESGGDEKLFF.

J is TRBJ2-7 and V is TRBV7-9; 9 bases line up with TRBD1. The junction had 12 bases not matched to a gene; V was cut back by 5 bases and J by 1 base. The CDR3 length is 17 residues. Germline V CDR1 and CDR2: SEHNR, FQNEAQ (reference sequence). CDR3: CASSPDPGQGGSYEQYF. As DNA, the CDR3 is TGTGCCAGCAGCCCAGACCCGGGACAGGGAGGATCCTACGAGCAGTACTTC.

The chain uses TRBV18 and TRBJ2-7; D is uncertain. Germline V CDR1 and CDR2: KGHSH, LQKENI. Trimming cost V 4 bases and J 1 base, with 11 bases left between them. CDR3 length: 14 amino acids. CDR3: CASSQAGRSYEQYF. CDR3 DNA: TGTGCCAGCTCACAGGCAGGTCGATCCTACGAGCAGTACTTC. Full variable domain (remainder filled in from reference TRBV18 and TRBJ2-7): NAGVMQNPRHLVRRRGQEARLRCSPMKGHSHVYWYRQLPEEGLKFMVYLQKENIIDESGMPKERFSAEFPKEGPSILRIQQVVRGDSAAYFCASSQAGRSYEQYFGPGTRLTVT.

The CDR3 DNA follows: TGTGCCAGCAGCTTAACAGGGCTAAAAGAGACCCAGTACTTC. Translation gives CASSLTGLKETQYF. This rearrangement joins TRBV5-4 to TRBJ2-5; perhaps TRBD1 as D (6 bases). V was clipped by 2 bases and J by 3 bases, with 11 bases between them. The germline gives CDR1 SGHNT, CDR2 YYREEE (reference sequence). The CDR3 runs to 14 residues.

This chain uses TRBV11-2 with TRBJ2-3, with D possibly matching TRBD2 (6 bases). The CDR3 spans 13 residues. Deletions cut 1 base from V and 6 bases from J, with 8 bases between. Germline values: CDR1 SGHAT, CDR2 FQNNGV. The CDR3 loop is CASSLGRGDTQYF. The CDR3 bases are TGTGCCAGCAGCTTAGGCCGGGGGGATACGCAGTATTTT.

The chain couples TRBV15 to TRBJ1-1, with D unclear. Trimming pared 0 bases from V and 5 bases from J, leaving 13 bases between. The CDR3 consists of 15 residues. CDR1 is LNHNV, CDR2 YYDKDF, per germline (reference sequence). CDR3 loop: CATSRDYGVRTEAFF. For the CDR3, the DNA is TGTGCCACCAGCAGAGATTACGGGGTTCGGACTGAAGCTTTCTTT.

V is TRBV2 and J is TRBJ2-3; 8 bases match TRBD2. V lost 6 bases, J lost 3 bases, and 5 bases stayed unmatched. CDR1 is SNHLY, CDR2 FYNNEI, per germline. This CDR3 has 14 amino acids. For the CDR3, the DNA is TGTGCCAGCAGGGTGGCGGGGGGTACAGATACGCAGTATTTT. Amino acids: CASRVAGGTDTQYF.

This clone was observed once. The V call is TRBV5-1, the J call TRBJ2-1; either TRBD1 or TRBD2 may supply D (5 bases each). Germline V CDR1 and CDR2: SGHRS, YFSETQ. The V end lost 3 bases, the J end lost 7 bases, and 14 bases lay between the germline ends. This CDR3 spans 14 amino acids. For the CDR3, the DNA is TGCGCCAGCAGCTGGGGGACCCGTGGGAATGAGCAGTTCTTC. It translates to CASSWGTRGNEQFF. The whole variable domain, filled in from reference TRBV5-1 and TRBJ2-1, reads KAGVTQTPRYLIKTRGQQVTLSCSPISGHRSVSWYQQTPGQGLQFLFEYFSETQRNKGNFPGRFSGRQFSNSRSEMNVSTLELGDSALYLCASSWGTRGNEQFFGPGTRLTVL.

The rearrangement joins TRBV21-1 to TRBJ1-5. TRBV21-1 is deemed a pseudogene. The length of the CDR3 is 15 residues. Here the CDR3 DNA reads TGTGCCAGCAGCAAAGGAAGGGCTGTACGTCAGCCCCAGCATTTT. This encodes CASSKGRAVRQPQHF.

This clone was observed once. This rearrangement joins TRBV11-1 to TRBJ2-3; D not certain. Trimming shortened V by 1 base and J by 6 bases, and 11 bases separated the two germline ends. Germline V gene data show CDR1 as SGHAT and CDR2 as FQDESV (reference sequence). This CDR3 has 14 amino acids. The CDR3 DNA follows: TGTGCCAGCAGCTTAGTCGGATTGGGGGATACGCAGTATTTT. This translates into CASSLVGLGDTQYF.

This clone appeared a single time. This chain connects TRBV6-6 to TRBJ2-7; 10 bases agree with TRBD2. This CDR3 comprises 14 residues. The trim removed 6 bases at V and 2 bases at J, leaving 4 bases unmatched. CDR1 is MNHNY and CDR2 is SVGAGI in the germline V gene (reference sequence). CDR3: CASRAGTSAYEQYF. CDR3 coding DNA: TGTGCCAGCAGGGCCGGGACTAGCGCCTACGAGCAGTACTTC.

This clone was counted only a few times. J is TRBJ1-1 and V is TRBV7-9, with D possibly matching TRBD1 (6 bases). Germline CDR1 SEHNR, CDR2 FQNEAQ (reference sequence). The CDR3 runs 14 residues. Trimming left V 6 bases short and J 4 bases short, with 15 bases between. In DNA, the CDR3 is TGTGCCAGCAGTCCACAGGGTAAGGTCACTGAAGCTTTCTTT. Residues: CASSPQGKVTEAFF.

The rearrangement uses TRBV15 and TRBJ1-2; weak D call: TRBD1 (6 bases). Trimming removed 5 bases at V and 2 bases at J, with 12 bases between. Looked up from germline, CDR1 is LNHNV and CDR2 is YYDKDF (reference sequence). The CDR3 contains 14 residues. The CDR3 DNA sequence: TGTGCCACCAGCGCTAGAAGGGGGAACTATGGCTACACCTTC. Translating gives CATSARRGNYGYTF.

The CDR3 bases are TGTGCCAGCAGTGATGAGGGACAGGGGCGCGAGACCCAGTACTTC. It encodes CASSDEGQGRETQYF. This rearrangement joins TRBV6-1 to TRBJ2-5; 10 positions agree with TRBD1. From germline, CDR1 is MNHNS and CDR2 SASEGT. J was trimmed by 5 bases and V by 3 bases; bases with no gene match: 6. The CDR3 sequence is 15 residues long.

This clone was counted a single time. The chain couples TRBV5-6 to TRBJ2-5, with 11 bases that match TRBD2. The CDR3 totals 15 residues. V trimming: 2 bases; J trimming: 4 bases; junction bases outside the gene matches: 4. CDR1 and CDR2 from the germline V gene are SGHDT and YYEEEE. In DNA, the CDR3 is TGTGCCAGCAGCTTCTCGCTAGCGGGGGGAGAGACCCAGTACTTC. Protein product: CASSFSLAGGETQYF.